The rows below give T cell receptor beta chains drawn from one sample of a study of T cell changes during pregnancy in multiple sclerosis. The protocol was immunoSEQ multiplex PCR, while the TCRdb copy is restricted to in-frame clones and leaves out a portion. This repertoire shows about 67,000 clones, 89% found once; its top ten account for 2% to 3%. The specimen comprised peripheral blood, sampled in the first trimester of pregnancy. These receptors were obtained from a female donor with multiple sclerosis, enrolled in a pregnancy study. Both conserved end residues are part of each CDR3. A D gene is named only where the DNA matches it firmly. Not all rows give a size; the values are once, few, many and, for expanded clones, a class.

>TRBJ2-4|TRBV7-2|NA|NA
CASSFSSGGGKNIQYF
TGTGCCAGCAGCTTTTCCTCTGGGGGAGGCAAAAACATTCAGTACTTC
>TRBJ1-1|TRBV11-2|NA|NA
CASSLVPGGTEAFF
TGTGCCAGCAGCTTAGTCCCAGGAGGCACTGAAGCTTTCTTT
>TRBJ1-1|TRBV6-5|TRBD1|NA
CASSRGTEAFF
TGTGCCAGCTCCAGGGGGACTGAAGCTTTCTTT
>TRBJ2-2|TRBV6-6|NA|NA
CASNPLGQKNTGELFF
TGTGCCAGCAATCCCCTCGGACAGAAGAACACCGGGGAGCTGTTTTTT
>TRBJ1-1|TRBV9|NA|NA
CASSVREENTEAFF
TGTGCCAGCAGCGTCAGGGAGGAGAACACTGAAGCTTTCTTT
>TRBJ2-1|TRBV27|NA|NA
CASSSWRPGADNEQFF
TGTGCCAGCAGTTCCTGGCGGCCGGGAGCGGACAATGAGCAGTTCTTC
>TRBJ2-1|TRBV6-1|TRBD2|few
CASSVEAGGYNEQFF
TGTGCCAGCAGTGTTGAAGCGGGAGGCTACAATGAGCAGTTCTTC
>TRBJ1-4|TRBV25-1|NA|NA
CASSDPSGGREKLFF
TGTGCCAGCAGTGATCCTTCGGGGGGGAGGGAAAAACTGTTTTTT
>TRBJ2-3|TRBV6-5|NA|NA
CASRERKRTDTQYF
TGTGCCAGCAGAGAGCGGAAACGCACAGATACGCAGTATTTT
>TRBJ2-2|TRBV7-6|TRBD1|NA
CASSPRQGVDGELFF
TGTGCCAGCAGCCCCCGACAGGGGGTAGACGGGGAGCTGTTTTTT
>TRBJ2-3|TRBV9|NA|NA
CASSVSGGGVIDTQYF
TGTGCCAGCAGCGTATCCGGAGGGGGCGTGATAGATACGCAGTATTTT
>TRBJ2-7|TRBV6-5|TRBD1|once
CASRIDRGPYEQYF
TGTGCCAGCAGAATAGACAGGGGGCCGTACGAGCAGTACTTC
>TRBJ2-3|TRBV7-2|NA|once
CASTLDGYTDTQYF
TGTGCCAGCACCCTCGACGGGTACACAGATACGCAGTATTTT
>TRBJ1-3|TRBV18|NA|NA
CASSPFGQISGNTIYF
TGTGCCAGCTCACCATTTGGGCAGATCTCTGGAAACACCATATATTTT
>TRBJ1-2|TRBV25-1|NA|NA
CATLVGGGYTF
TGTGCCACCCTGGTCGGGGGGGGCTACACCTTC
>TRBJ1-5|TRBV19|NA|NA
CASSIERGNQPQHF
TGTGCCAGTAGTATCGAAAGAGGGAATCAGCCCCAGCATTTT
>TRBJ1-1|TRBV6-5|NA|NA
CASVRGQGNTEAFF
TGTGCCAGCGTTAGGGGTCAAGGGAACACTGAAGCTTTCTTT
>TRBJ2-7|TRBV29-1|TRBD1|NA
CSVEGRSGTGYYGQYF
TGCAGCGTTGAAGGAAGATCCGGGACAGGGTATTATGGGCAGTACTTC
>TRBJ1-1|TRBV7-2|NA|NA
CASSLLERAFF
TGTGCCAGCAGCCTCCTCGAGCGAGCTTTCTTT
>TRBJ2-5|TRBV11-2|TRBD2|NA
CASTQEVAGGPGRETQYF
TGTGCCAGCACTCAAGAGGTAGCGGGAGGCCCCGGGCGTGAGACCCAGTACTTC
>TRBJ1-1|TRBV5-4|NA|once
CASSSGGQLNTEAFF
TGTGCCAGCAGCTCGGGGGGGCAGTTGAACACTGAAGCTTTCTTT
>TRBJ1-1|TRBV28|NA|NA
CASSLWTGGTEAFF
TGTGCCAGCAGTTTATGGACGGGAGGGACTGAAGCTTTCTTT
>TRBJ2-3|TRBV30|NA|NA
CAWTYSTDTQYF
TGTGCCTGGACGTATAGCACAGATACGCAGTATTTT
>TRBJ2-5|TRBV20-1|NA|NA
CSRILAQTQYF
TGCAGCCGCATCTTGGCCCAAACCCAGTACTTC
>TRBJ1-1|TRBV27|NA|NA
CASSLFPGSNTEAFF
TGTGCCAGCAGTTTATTCCCAGGCTCTAACACTGAAGCTTTCTTT
>TRBJ2-3|TRBV5-1|NA|NA
CASSLAQVTDTQYF
TGCGCCAGCAGCTTGGCACAGGTCACAGATACGCAGTATTTT
>TRBJ1-5|TRBV18|NA|NA
CASSPRTGGKGNQPQHF
TGTGCCAGCTCACCCCGAACGGGGGGTAAGGGCAATCAGCCCCAGCATTTT
>TRBJ2-1|TRBV6-5|TRBD2|NA
CASSYSPGGEQFF
TGTGCCAGCAGTTATTCTCCGGGAGGGGAGCAGTTCTTC
>TRBJ1-5|TRBV27|TRBD1|NA
CASSLSGGPINQPQHF
TGTGCCAGCAGTTTATCAGGGGGCCCTATCAATCAGCCCCAGCATTTT
>TRBJ2-5|TRBV7-9|TRBD2|NA
CASSFRGGQETQYF
TGTGCCAGCAGCTTCCGGGGGGGCCAGGAGACCCAGTACTTC
>TRBJ2-5|TRBV15|NA|NA
CATSRDRFETQYF
TGTGCCACCAGCAGAGACCGTTTTGAGACCCAGTACTTC
>TRBJ2-2|TRBV7-6|TRBD1|NA
CASSLRGTGNTGELFF
TGTGCCAGCAGCCTAAGGGGGACAGGGAACACCGGGGAGCTGTTTTTT
>TRBJ1-1|TRBV30|NA|NA
CAWSLRSQGADAFF
TGTGCCTGGAGTCTACGGTCCCAAGGGGCGGACGCTTTCTTT
>TRBJ2-2|TRBV30|NA|NA
CAWSVQAKNTGELFF
TGTGCCTGGAGTGTACAGGCGAAAAACACCGGGGAGCTGTTTTTT
>TRBJ2-1|TRBV5-8|TRBD1|NA
CASSLRQGSYNEQFF
TGTGCCAGCAGCTTGCGACAGGGCTCCTACAATGAGCAGTTCTTC
>TRBJ1-2|TRBV7-3|NA|NA
CASSVSLRRHGYTF
TGTGCCAGCAGCGTATCACTGCGTCGTCATGGCTACACCTTC
>TRBJ2-1|TRBV19|TRBD2|NA
CASSINGGGRRNEQFF
TGTGCCAGTAGTATTAATGGCGGGGGGCGTCGAAATGAGCAGTTCTTC
>TRBJ2-7|TRBV2|NA|NA
CASSVAEHSYEQYF
TGTGCCAGCAGTGTGGCGGAACACTCCTACGAGCAGTACTTC
>TRBJ2-7|TRBV30|NA|NA
CAWTLRDYEQYF
TGTGCCTGGACCCTCAGGGACTACGAGCAGTACTTC
>TRBJ2-2|TRBV6-4|TRBD1|NA
CASTPGQGEAGELFF
TGTGCCAGCACGCCGGGACAGGGGGAAGCCGGGGAGCTGTTTTTT
>TRBJ2-1|TRBV6-5|TRBD2|NA
CASSYPGTSALNEQFF
TGTGCCAGCAGTTACCCCGGGACTAGCGCCCTCAATGAGCAGTTCTTC
>TRBJ1-2|TRBV4-2|NA|NA
CASSQELQVLNYGYTF
TGTGCCAGCAGCCAAGAATTGCAGGTATTGAACTATGGCTACACCTTC
>TRBJ2-4|TRBV19|NA|NA
CASSIPGLVKNIQYF
TGTGCCAGTAGTATTCCAGGGCTTGTCAAAAACATTCAGTACTTC
>TRBJ1-1|TRBV28|TRBD1|NA
CASSARQGPITEAFF
TGTGCCAGCAGTGCCCGACAGGGTCCGATCACTGAAGCTTTCTTT
>TRBJ2-6|TRBV2|TRBD1|NA
CASSSRDSDSGANVLTF
TGTGCCAGCAGTTCCCGGGACAGCGACTCTGGGGCCAACGTCCTGACTTTC
>TRBJ2-3|TRBV7-8|TRBD2|NA
CASSLGLAGEDTQYF
TGTGCCAGCAGCTTAGGACTAGCGGGAGAAGATACGCAGTATTTT
>TRBJ2-1|TRBV7-6|NA|NA
CASSLVASGTYNEQFF
TGTGCCAGCAGCTTAGTTGCGTCAGGGACCTACAATGAGCAGTTCTTC
>TRBJ2-5|TRBV19|NA|NA
CASSIAGWKVETQYF
TGTGCCAGTAGTATCGCAGGGTGGAAAGTTGAGACCCAGTACTTC
>TRBJ1-4|TRBV29-1|NA|NA
CSVETVAEKLFF
TGCAGCGTTGAAACTGTCGCGGAAAAACTGTTTTTT
>TRBJ1-1|TRBV10-2|NA|few
CASNSSPGTEAFF
TGCGCCAGCAATTCGAGTCCGGGCACTGAAGCTTTCTTT
>TRBJ2-7|TRBV18|NA|few
CASSPPASRQQYSLTYEQYF
TGTGCCAGCTCACCACCGGCTTCTCGACAGCAATACTCTTTAACCTACGAGCAGTACTTC
>TRBJ2-7|TRBV6-5|TRBD1|NA
CASSYDRGPYEQYF
TGTGCCAGCAGTTACGACAGGGGACCCTACGAGCAGTACTTC
>TRBJ2-1|TRBV5-4|TRBD2|NA
CASSLPLAGGHNEQFF
TGTGCCAGCAGCCTCCCCTTAGCGGGAGGCCACAATGAGCAGTTCTTC
>TRBJ1-2|TRBV6-6|NA|NA
CASSPIGVTYGYTF
TGTGCCAGCAGTCCTATAGGAGTAACTTATGGCTACACCTTC
>TRBJ2-3|TRBV11-2|TRBD2|NA
CASSLDLALAGDTQYF
TGTGCCAGCAGCTTAGATCTAGCCCTAGCGGGGGATACGCAGTATTTT
>TRBJ2-2|TRBV10-1|TRBD2|NA
CASSGGLALNTGELFF
TGCGCCAGCAGTGGGGGACTAGCGTTAAACACCGGGGAGCTGTTTTTT
>TRBJ2-2|TRBV7-2|TRBD1|NA
CAIQGKNTGELFF
TGTGCCATACAGGGGAAGAACACCGGGGAGCTGTTTTTT
>TRBJ1-3|TRBV7-9|NA|NA
CANRRVANTIYF
TGTGCCAACAGGCGAGTCGCAAACACCATATATTTT
>TRBJ2-5|TRBV6-1|NA|NA
CASRAGFLGMKTQYF
TGTGCCAGCAGGGCAGGGTTCTTAGGAATGAAGACCCAGTACTTC
>TRBJ1-1|TRBV5-1|NA|few
CASRLGSHPEAFF
TGCGCCAGCAGGTTGGGGAGCCATCCTGAAGCTTTCTTT